Detailed here is one T cell receptor beta chain. This specimen comes from a study of sequential checkpoint blockade in melanoma. Here immunoSEQ multiplex PCR was the method, and the copy in TCRdb shows in-frame clones only, minus some. The profile covers some 10,000 clones, with 74% appearing a single time and roughly a sixth taken by the ten largest. CDR1 and CDR2 (germline): SGHNT, YYREEE (reference sequence). Trimming removed 0 bases from V and 5 bases from J, with 11 bases in between. The CDR3 extends over 14 amino acids. The treatment denotes: randomized to nivolumab then ipilimumab (arm A) or the reverse (arm B). None of the patients previously received DNA-damaging chemotherapy. PBMC sorting kept live CD3+CD8+ cells without CD19 or CD56.

Specimen: CD8+ T cells sorted from blood (inferred from file names), collected from a patient given nivolumab and ipilimumab in sequence. V and J are TRBV5-4 and TRBJ1-1, with D uncertain. This sequence originates from a human donor with melanoma. The CDR3 loop reads CASSLAGSGTEAFF. CDR3 DNA: TGTGCCAGCAGCTTGGCGGGGAGCGGGACTGAAGCTTTCTTT.